The source of this TCR beta chain is a study of blood T cell repertoires in COVID-19. Study-wide context: Collection of acute and convalescent COVID-19 samples took place in the United States, Italy and Spain. PBMCs, B-cell-depleted T cells, or T cells provided the cDNA or gDNA that made up the material.

Per the original methods: Reference gene primer amplification gave nucleated cell count estimates. Clones were read by immunoSEQ multiplex PCR, and TCRdb kept only the in-frame ones, dropping some. V, J and clone size derive from that table, while D and trimming were established from the DNA sequence. The sample carries about 98,000 clones, 82% recorded once. Germline lookup yields CDR1 MDHEN and CDR2 SYDVKM. This CDR3 comprises 13 residues. V dropped 6 bases and J dropped 1 base, with 7 bases sitting between them. The sample consisted of peripheral blood. This sequence was found in a man aged 80 or over with acute or convalescent COVID-19. The rearrangement joins TRBV28 to TRBJ1-3; D unclear. CDR3 bases: TGTGCCAGCAGAAGCGGGTCTGGAAACACCATATATTTT. The encoded protein is CASRSGSGNTIYF.